This T cell receptor (beta chain) was observed in a study of CD8 T cells in ankylosing spondylitis. The study's findings and limits: In ankylosing spondylitis patients, matched synovial fluid reportedly showed significant enrichment of disease-linked clones. A TCR beta motif of about 8 highly homologous variants appeared characteristic of ankylosing spondylitis blood.

V lost 4 bases to trimming and J lost 4 bases; unmatched junction nucleotides: 4. CDR1 and CDR2 from the germline V gene are MGHRA and YSYEKL. The CDR3 extends over 14 amino acids. TCRdb recomputed calls from the 5' RACE reads with MiXCR, one row per CDR3 protein. The sample holds a few hundred thousand distinct CDR3 sequences, roughly 20% seen once. To note about this clonotype: Antigen unknown.

This chain joins TRBV4-1 and TRBJ2-3, with TRBD1 matching over 8 bases. The sequencing sample was made of blood, either unsorted or a sorted T cell fraction (not recorded which). This TCR was sampled from a female donor with ankylosing spondylitis or in good health (not recorded which). CDR3 sequence reads: CASSLRTGPDTQYF. CDR3 sequence (DNA): TGCGCCAGCAGCCTACGGACAGGGCCAGATACGCAGTATTTT.